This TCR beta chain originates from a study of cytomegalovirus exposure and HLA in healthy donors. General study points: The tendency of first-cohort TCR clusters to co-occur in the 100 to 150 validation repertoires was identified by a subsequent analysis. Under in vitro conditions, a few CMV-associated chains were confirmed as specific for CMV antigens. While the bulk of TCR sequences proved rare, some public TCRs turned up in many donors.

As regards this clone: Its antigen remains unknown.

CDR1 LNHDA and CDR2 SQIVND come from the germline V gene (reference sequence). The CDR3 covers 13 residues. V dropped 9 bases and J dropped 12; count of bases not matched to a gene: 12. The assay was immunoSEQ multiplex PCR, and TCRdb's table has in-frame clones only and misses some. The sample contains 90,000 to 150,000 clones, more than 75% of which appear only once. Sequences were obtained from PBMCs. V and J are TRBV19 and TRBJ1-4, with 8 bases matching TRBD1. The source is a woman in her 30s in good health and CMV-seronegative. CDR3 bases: TGTGCCAGCTACGGACAGGGCCATGGGGAACTGTTTTTT. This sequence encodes CASYGQGHGELFF.